Below are 22 T cell receptor beta chains sequenced from a single sample in a study of blood T cell repertoires in COVID-19. Profiled with immunoSEQ multiplex PCR; TCRdb holds only in-frame clones, not every one. This table holds fewer than 45,000 clones, roughly 78% found once. The source material was peripheral blood. These receptors were collected from a man aged 60 to 75 with acute or convalescent COVID-19.

V and J are TRBV30 and TRBJ2-7; 11 bases agree with TRBD1. CDR1 and CDR2 (germline): GTSNPN, SVGIG (reference sequence). The CDR3 length is 13 residues. V shed 3 bases, J shed 5 bases, and the junction held 3 bases outside the gene matches. The CDR3 DNA reads TGTGCCTGGAGCGGGACAGGGGGTAACGAGCAGTACTTC. It specifies CAWSGTGGNEQYF.

The V gene is TRBV6-2 or TRBV6-3, the J gene TRBJ1-2; a weak D match, TRBD1 (6 bases). Trimming removed 4 bases from V and 2 bases from J, with 20 bases in between. The CDR3 covers 17 residues. CDR1 is MNHEY and CDR2 is SVGEGT in the germline V gene. Here the CDR3 reads CASSWRTVANLNYGYTF. CDR3 nucleotides: TGTGCCAGCAGTTGGAGGACAGTGGCAAATCTCAACTATGGCTACACCTTC.

Concerning this clone itself: Relative to the germline gene, one junction end is altered; a read error may explain this. The V and J genes are TRBV6-1 and TRBJ2-7, with TRBD1 matching over 12 bases. The CDR3 totals 15 residues. Germline values: CDR1 MNHNS, CDR2 SASEGT. This CDR3 reads CASSEAGTGGGVVPF. The CDR3 nucleotides are TGTGCCAGCAGTGAAGCCGGGACAGGGGGCGGAGTAGTACCCTTC.

The chain links TRBV7-2 to TRBJ1-5; D not resolved. The germline V and J ends were trimmed by 1 base and 4 bases, with 5 bases remaining between them. The CDR3 loop spans 13 amino acids. Germline CDR1 SGHTA, CDR2 FQGNSA. The CDR3 sequence is CASSLGLNQPQHF. In nucleotides, the CDR3 is TGTGCCAGCAGCTTAGGGCTGAATCAGCCCCAGCATTTT.

V and J are TRBV6-6 and TRBJ2-1; 9 bases align to TRBD2. The germline gives CDR1 MNHNY, CDR2 SVGAGI (reference sequence). CDR3 length equals 18 residues. After removal of 5 bases from V and 8 bases from J, the junction contained 19 bases not matched to a gene. This chain's CDR3 is CASSLVAGGLREFDEQFF. The CDR3 region has the DNA TGTGCCAGCAGTCTCGTGGCGGGAGGGCTTCGAGAGTTCGATGAGCAGTTCTTC.

The V call is TRBV27, the J call TRBJ2-7, with a possible D match to TRBD1 (5 bases). This CDR3 is built from 15 residues. The V end was cut by 2 bases, the J end by 1 base, with 12 bases between. Germline CDR1 MNHEY, CDR2 SMNVEV (reference sequence). The CDR3, as DNA: TGTGCCAGCAGTTTACGACGTACAGGATCCTACGAGCAGTACTTC. Protein product: CASSLRRTGSYEQYF.

This sequence joins TRBV28 and TRBJ2-5; 7 positions agree with TRBD1. This CDR3 comprises 12 residues. The V gene's germline CDR1 is MDHEN and CDR2 SYDVKM. Losses at the gene ends were 6 bases for V and 2 bases for J; bases not matched to a gene: 0. The CDR3 DNA reads as TGTGCCAGCAGACAGGGGCAAGAGACCCAGTACTTC. It translates to CASRQGQETQYF.

This clone came up once. This chain links TRBV6-2 or TRBV6-3 with TRBJ2-5; 8 nucleotides align to TRBD1. Germline V gives CDR1 MNHEY, CDR2 SVGEGT. This CDR3 spans 16 amino acids. V trimming: 0 bases; J trimming: 1 base; junction bases outside the gene matches: 4. This CDR3 is CASSYSGTGRQETQYF. The CDR3 DNA sequence: TGTGCCAGCAGTTACTCGGGGACAGGTCGCCAAGAGACCCAGTACTTC.

The chain joins TRBV6-2 or TRBV6-3 to TRBJ2-2; D remains ambiguous. Trimming left V 6 bases short and J 3 bases short, with 20 bases between. Germline assignment: CDR1 MNHEY and CDR2 SVGEGT. CDR3 length: 17 amino acids. The CDR3 is CASSLVGRQLHTGELFF. DNA for the CDR3: TGTGCCAGCAGCCTAGTTGGGCGTCAGCTCCACACCGGGGAGCTGTTTTTT.

This clone has a handful of counts. J is TRBJ2-7 and V is TRBV10-1, with 8 bases fitting TRBD1. Germline values: CDR1 WNHNN, CDR2 SYGVQD (reference sequence). The length of the CDR3 is 14 residues. V was clipped by 3 bases and J by 3 bases; unmatched bases: 4. In DNA, the CDR3 is TGCGCCAGCAGTGAAGGGACAGGCTACTACGAGCAGTACTTC. Translating gives CASSEGTGYYEQYF.

The V and J genes are TRBV4-3 and TRBJ1-3; the D is unclear. The CDR3 loop spans 15 amino acids. The germline V gene has CDR1 LGHNA and CDR2 YSLEER. Trimming cost V 0 bases and J 2 bases, with 8 bases left between them. This chain's CDR3 is CASSQDAEAGNTIYF. DNA of the CDR3: TGCGCCAGCAGCCAAGATGCGGAAGCTGGAAACACCATATATTTT.

The chain has TRBV24-1 and TRBJ2-2; TRBD2 agrees at 10 bases. Per germline, CDR1 KGHDR and CDR2 SFDVKD. The CDR3 length is 16 residues. V lost 4 bases, J lost 7 bases, and 8 bases stayed unmatched. For the CDR3, the DNA is TGTGCCACCAGTGAGGAGTCGGGACTAGCGTTCGGGGAGCTGTTTTTT. It codes for CATSEESGLAFGELFF.

This clone was recorded once. The genes are TRBV5-1 and TRBJ1-1, with unresolved D. The CDR3 is made up of 14 amino acids. CDR1 SGHRS and CDR2 YFSETQ come from the germline V gene. V was shortened by 0 bases and J by 1 base, with 7 bases between the two germline ends. The CDR3 spells CASSLVAGNTEAFF. CDR3 sequence (DNA): TGCGCCAGCAGCTTGGTTGCAGGGAACACTGAAGCTTTCTTT.

The rearrangement joins TRBV5-1 to TRBJ2-6, with 11 bases aligning to TRBD2. The CDR3 extends over 19 amino acids. The junction had 5 bases not matched to a gene; V was cut back by 0 bases and J by 0 bases. In germline, CDR1 is SGHRS, CDR2 YFSETQ. Here the CDR3 reads CASSLVGGLAASGANVLTF. The CDR3 nucleotides are TGCGCCAGCAGCTTGGTAGGGGGACTAGCGGCCTCTGGGGCCAACGTCCTGACTTTC. Variable domain in full (rest from reference TRBV5-1 and TRBJ2-6): KAGVTQTPRYLIKTRGQQVTLSCSPISGHRSVSWYQQTPGQGLQFLFEYFSETQRNKGNFPGRFSGRQFSNSRSEMNVSTLELGDSALYLCASSLVGGLAASGANVLTFGAGSRLTVL.

The chain uses TRBV7-9 and TRBJ2-7, with TRBD2 matching 12 bases. Germline CDR1 SEHNR, CDR2 FQNEAQ (reference sequence). The CDR3 runs to 16 residues. J was trimmed by 7 bases and V by 3 bases; bases with no gene match: 10. The DNA of the CDR3 is TGTGCCAGCAGCTTGGGTTTGACTAGCGGGAGTAGGGAGCAGTACTTC. Translation: CASSLGLTSGSREQYF.

The V and J genes are TRBV18 and TRBJ2-3, with a tentative D call TRBD1 (6 bases). V was cut by 4 bases and J by 1 base, with 18 bases left in between. CDR1 is KGHSH and CDR2 is LQKENI in the germline V gene. The CDR3 is made up of 17 amino acids. The CDR3 sequence: CASSLSQGGDGTDTQYF. In DNA, the CDR3 is TGTGCCAGCTCACTGTCACAGGGTGGGGATGGCACAGATACGCAGTATTTT.

The chain couples TRBV6-1 to TRBJ2-1; 8 positions match TRBD2. CDR1 and CDR2 from the germline V gene are MNHNS and SASEGT. Trimming took 5 bases from V and 8 from J; bases not matched to a gene: 8. This CDR3 region has 14 residues. The CDR3 protein is CASSSGGRTDEQFF. CDR3 nucleotide sequence: TGTGCCAGCAGTTCCGGCGGGAGGACAGATGAGCAGTTCTTC.

The table lists this clone with a count of one. The rearrangement links TRBV11-2 to TRBJ2-4; no firm D call. The CDR3 length is 13 residues. Trimming cost V 2 bases and J 4 bases, with 6 bases left between them. Germline V gene sequence: CDR1 SGHAT, CDR2 FQNNGV. CDR3 in amino acids: CASSLNEKNIQYF. The CDR3 region has the DNA TGTGCCAGCAGCTTAAATGAGAAAAACATTCAGTACTTC.

The genes are TRBV12-3 or TRBV12-4 and TRBJ2-3, with D possibly matching TRBD2 (5 bases). V gave up 3 bases and J gave up 2 bases, with 6 bases separating them. There are 13 residues in the CDR3. The chain's CDR3 is CASSFGNTDTQYF. The CDR3 DNA sequence: TGTGCCAGCAGTTTCGGGAACACAGATACGCAGTATTTT.

The chain links TRBV19 to TRBJ1-1, with D perhaps TRBD1 (6 bases). Per germline, CDR1 LNHDA and CDR2 SQIVND (reference sequence). This CDR3 contains 14 residues. Trimming took off 3 bases at V and 2 bases at J, with 10 bases between the two ends. The CDR3 is CASSMGQYNTEAFF. For the CDR3, the DNA is TGTGCCAGTAGTATGGGACAATACAACACTGAAGCTTTCTTT. The full variable domain, its missing parts supplied by reference TRBV19 and TRBJ1-1, is DGGITQSPKYLFRKEGQNVTLSCEQNLNHDAMYWYRQDPGQGLRLIYYSQIVNDFQKGDIAEGYSVSREKKESFPLTVTSAQKNPTAFYLCASSMGQYNTEAFFGQGTRLTVV.

This clone is a singleton in its sample. The J gene is TRBJ2-7, the V gene TRBV4-3; 10 positions agree with TRBD2. The V segment lost 1 base and the J segment 4 bases; nucleotides outside the gene matches: 7. The CDR3 length is 16 residues. Germline assignment: CDR1 LGHNA and CDR2 YSLEER. The CDR3 DNA follows: TGCGCCAGCAGCCAAGGTAGGGCTAGCGGGGGATACGAGCAGTACTTC. This gives the protein CASSQGRASGGYEQYF.

The chain employs TRBV5-1 and TRBJ2-5; 10 nucleotides line up with TRBD1. The CDR3 totals 16 residues. V was clipped by 0 bases and J by 3 bases; unmatched bases: 5. The germline gives CDR1 SGHRS, CDR2 YFSETQ. The CDR3 is CASSLGDRGLKETQYF. Written as DNA, the CDR3 is TGCGCCAGCAGCTTGGGGGACAGGGGACTGAAAGAGACCCAGTACTTC.